This T cell receptor beta chain was profiled in a study of blood T cells in healthy people across ages. The CDR3 contains 12 residues. In germline, CDR1 is SQVTM, CDR2 ANQGSEA. The authors ran a second PCR of 7 to 11 cycles using a sample-barcoded 5' primer and a J-beta primer mix. TCRdb ran MiXCR on the 5' RACE reads and lists one entry per CDR3 protein. The sample contains around 1,900,000 distinct CDR3 sequences, roughly two fifths of which appear only once. V and J are TRBV29-1 and TRBJ2-1; 7 bases are shared with TRBD1. The J call may not be correct, given that the DNA end is closer to TRBJ2-7. The sequencing sample was made of blood. The clonotype was recovered from a human donor in good health. The CDR3 loop is CSVGDRAGEQYF. The DNA of the CDR3 is TGCAGCGTTGGAGACAGGGCCGGTGAGCAGTACTTC.